This entry describes one T cell receptor beta chain. The CDR3 spans 14 residues. Germline V lookup: CDR1 MGHDK, CDR2 SYGVNS. V was trimmed by 3 bases and J by 8 bases, leaving 13 bases between them. This sample was included in a study of blood T cell repertoires in COVID-19. Participants reported their clinical history, and cohort assignment relied on those reports. Clones were sequenced by immunoSEQ multiplex PCR, and TCRdb holds only the in-frame ones, with some missing. The sample contains about 250,000 clones, about nine tenths of which appear only once. Input material: PBMCs or T cells enriched from blood (not recorded which). The chain is built from TRBV25-1 and TRBJ1-4; no clear D. This clonotype originated in a man in his forties or fifties who had recovered from COVID-19. The CDR3 loop reads CASSDRGPGEKLFF. The CDR3 bases are TGTGCCAGCAGTGATCGAGGTCCCGGGGAAAAACTGTTTTTT.